This T cell receptor beta chain was sequenced during a study of Ad26.COV2.S vaccination and SARS-CoV-2 variants (dated by TCRdb to about 2021). Notes on the research overall: Donors in the vaccine arm were drawn from COV1001, a phase I-IIa trial of Ad26.COV2.S in healthy adults that was multicentre, randomized, double-blind and placebo-controlled. The specificity and breadth of SARS-CoV-2-reactive T cell receptors after Ad26.COV2.S vaccination were assessed by TCRbeta repertoire sequencing. Investigators remained blinded to trial group allocation during experiments and outcome assessment. A total of roughly 30 samples were included in the TCR-sequenced set, comprising some 20 Ad26.COV2.S vaccine recipients, 5 placebo recipients and 8 SARS-CoV-2 convalescent individuals. Trial participants were randomized into five groups of five, in which low-dose or high-dose Ad26.COV2.S was given once or twice, or placebo was given on both occasions. Ad26.COV2.S was given intramuscularly at 5x10^10 or 1x10^11 viral particles, as a single shot or as two shots 56 days apart.

The treatment or condition label, as the study defines it: some 20 received Ad26.COV2.S at low or high dose, single or two shots; about five received placebo; per-sample allocation not given. For vaccine and placebo recipients, repertoires were sequenced using samples collected on day 63 after the first injection. Cohort 1b enrolled around 23 adults aged 18-55 years at a single site in Boston, USA, between 29 July and 7 August 2020. As a vaccine, Ad26.COV2.S was a replication-incompetent adenovirus type 26 vector that expressed a prefusion-stabilized SARS-CoV-2 spike protein derived from the original Wuhan strain. The immunoSEQ Assay was used to sequence TCRbeta CDR3 regions. After extraction, genomic DNA underwent amplification by bias-controlled multiplex PCR, followed by high-throughput sequencing. As for how the authors treated the data: Collapsing and filtering of sequences were performed to quantify the absolute abundance of each unique TCRbeta CDR3 region. T cell fraction was estimated by normalizing TCRbeta template counts to usable DNA, which was measured by amplifying reference genes present in all nucleated cells. Repertoire TCRs were annotated as SARS-CoV-2-specific by exact matching of V gene, CDR3 amino acid sequence and J gene to a known reactive TCR set. MIRA supplied the reference SARS-CoV-2 TCR set, which was filtered for enrichment in COVID-19-positive ImmuneCODE repertoires so that public or cross-reactive TCRs were removed. Based on the MIRA antigens, annotated TCRs were further analysed at the level of specific ORF or position within ORF. Breadth was defined as annotated unique rearrangements over total unique productive rearrangements; depth was the summed frequency of those rearrangements. TCR breadth was compared between groups using two-sided Wilcoxon rank-sum tests. TCRdb holds this immuneACCESS table with in-frame rearrangements only. Some clones are missing; in checked studies, unresolved V genes explain under half, and the rest has no known cause. That table is the source of V, J and clone size, and D and trimming were worked out from the DNA. For this sample there are fewer than 500,000 clones; approximately 90% appear just once. Approximately 12% of the sample belongs to the ten largest clones.

The CDR3 runs 15 amino acids, cysteine and phenylalanine included. CDR3 DNA is the only sequence kept; it has 45 bases, read in frame from the first base. Looking up the germline V gene yields CDR1 SGHVS and CDR2 FQNEAQ. V loses 1 base of germline sequence and J loses 7 bases, and the interval between the two ends is 14 bases. As to this clone: What antigen it recognizes has not been identified. Base qualities are missing; no much larger clone stands one base away.

Overall study outcomes, separate from this receptor: Vaccine and placebo recipients had similar non-spike TCR breadth, a finding consistent with the vaccine containing only spike. After vaccination, spike-specific CD8+ and CD4+ T cell responses were reported to show substantial breadth. The study was not powered for comparison of responses between vaccine doses or regimens. Higher spike-specific TCR breadth was observed in Ad26.COV2.S recipients than in placebo recipients (P = 0.0014). It was noted by the authors that total T cell responses may have been underestimated by the TCR breadth and depth analyses.

The sequence links TRBV7-8 to TRBJ2-4, with TRBD2 tentatively as D gene (6 bases match). Sequenced material: peripheral blood, taken in a trial of Ad26.COV2.S vaccine versus placebo. This clonotype originated in a person between 18 and 65 years old who received the Ad26.COV2.S COVID-19 vaccine or a placebo. For the CDR3, the sequence is CASSLVRDTANIQYF. The DNA reads TGTGCCAGCAGCTTAGTGCGGGATACGGCTAACATTCAGTACTTC.